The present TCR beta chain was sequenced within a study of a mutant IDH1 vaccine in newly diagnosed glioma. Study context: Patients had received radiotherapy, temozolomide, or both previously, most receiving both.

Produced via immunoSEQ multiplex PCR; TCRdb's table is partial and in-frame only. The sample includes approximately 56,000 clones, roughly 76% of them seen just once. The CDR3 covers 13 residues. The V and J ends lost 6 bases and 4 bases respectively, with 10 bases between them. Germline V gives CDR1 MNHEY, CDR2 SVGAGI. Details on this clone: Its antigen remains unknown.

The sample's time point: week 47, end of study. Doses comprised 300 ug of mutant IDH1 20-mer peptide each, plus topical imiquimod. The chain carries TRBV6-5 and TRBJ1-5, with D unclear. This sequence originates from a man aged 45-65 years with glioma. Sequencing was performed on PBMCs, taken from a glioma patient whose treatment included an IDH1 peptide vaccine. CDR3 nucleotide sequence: TGTGCCAGCAGGCGGACGGGAAATCAGCCCCAGCATTTT. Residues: CASRRTGNQPQHF.